A single sample is the source of the 19 T cell receptor beta chains below, sequenced in a study of regulatory T cells in long-lasting Graves disease. Described time point: newly diagnosed GD, antithyroid drugs for less than 3 months. The TCR library was made from RNA that had been extracted from PBMCs in TRIzol. Combining iRepertoire HTBI primers with Arm-PCR of CDR3 regions, the authors built TCR beta libraries. TCRdb recomputed calls from the multiplex PCR reads with MiXCR, one row per CDR3 protein. This sample has approximately 230,000 distinct CDR3 sequences, with 15% to 20% found just once. Here the sequenced sample was peripheral blood mononuclear cells (PBMCs), taken at new diagnosis, from a patient treated with antithyroid drugs. These receptors all stem from a female donor with Graves disease.

Regarding this clonotype: A much bigger clone sits one base away, suggesting this may be a read error. V usage is TRBV19 and J usage is TRBJ1-5; D remains ambiguous. The germline gives CDR1 LNHDA, CDR2 SQIVND (reference sequence). CDR3 size: 14 residues. V dropped 5 bases and J dropped 4 bases, with 12 bases sitting between them. The CDR3 sequence: CASSVPSENQPQHF. The CDR3, as DNA: TGTGCCAGTAGTGTCCCCAGCGAAAATCAGCCCCAGCATTTT. Full variable domain (outside the CDR3, taken from reference TRBV19 and TRBJ1-5): DGGITQSPKYLFRKEGQNVTLSCEQNLNHDAMYWYRQDPGQGLRLIYYSQIVNDFQKGDIAEGYSVSREKKESFPLTVTSAQKNPTAFYLCASSVPSENQPQHFGDGTRLSIL.

This clonotype came up many times. This chain links TRBV24-1 with TRBJ2-1; tentatively, D is TRBD1 or TRBD2 (6 bases each). The CDR3 consists of 14 residues. Germline V gene lookup returns CDR1 KGHDR and CDR2 SFDVKD. The V gene lost 9 bases and the J gene lost 0 bases, with 11 bases spanning the gap. This chain's CDR3 is CATGGGASYNEQFF. The CDR3 DNA sequence: TGTGCCACCGGAGGGGGAGCCTCCTACAATGAGCAGTTCTTC.

This clonotype was counted at least ten times. The chain is built from TRBV30 and TRBJ2-4; D possibly corresponds to TRBD2 (5 bases). This CDR3 is built from 14 residues. Germline-derived CDR1 and CDR2 are GTSNPN and SVGIG (reference sequence). The V and J ends lost 0 bases and 3 bases respectively, with 9 bases between them. The DNA of the CDR3 is TGTGCCTGGAGTGTAGGAGGTAGCAAAAACATTCAGTACTTC. Translating gives CAWSVGGSKNIQYF.

The sample holds a few counts of this clonotype. The rearrangement uses TRBV20-1 and TRBJ1-1; the match to TRBD1 covers 12 bases. The J segment lost 5 bases and the V segment lost 0 bases, leaving 10 bases of the junction unmatched. This CDR3 contains 17 residues. Germline CDR1 DFQATT, CDR2 SNEGSKA (reference sequence). The chain's CDR3 is CSARDGTGGSRGTEAFF. CDR3 sequence (DNA): TGCAGTGCTAGAGATGGGACAGGGGGCTCAAGAGGGACTGAAGCTTTCTTT.

This clonotype was counted at least ten times. This chain uses TRBV6-5 with TRBJ1-4, with D tentatively TRBD1 (5 bases). Germline V gives CDR1 MNHEY, CDR2 SVGAGI. V was shortened by 0 bases and J by 2 bases, with 7 bases between the two germline ends. This CDR3 has 15 amino acids. CDR3 DNA: TGTGCCAGCAGTTACTCGGAGGGGACTAATGAAAAACTGTTTTTT. Protein product: CASSYSEGTNEKLFF.

This clonotype has ten or more counts. The rearrangement uses TRBV27 and TRBJ1-2; unclear D gene. CDR1 is MNHEY and CDR2 is SMNVEV in the germline V gene (reference sequence). Trimming pared 4 bases from V and 3 bases from J, leaving 12 bases between. CDR3 length: 14 residues. The CDR3 DNA sequence: TGTGCCAGCAGTTCCTACGAGGGTGACTATGGCTACACCTTC. This sequence encodes CASSSYEGDYGYTF.

The chain joins TRBV6-9 to TRBJ1-1; D uncertain. This CDR3 has 16 residues. Trimming took off 3 bases at V and 1 base at J, with 15 bases between the two ends. Germline V lookup: CDR1 MNHGY, CDR2 SVAAGI. CDR3 amino acids: CASSYDSFKANTEAFF. The CDR3 DNA follows: TGTGCCAGCAGTTACGATTCTTTCAAAGCGAACACTGAAGCTTTCTTT.

This clonotype was picked up many times. The chain links TRBV6-5 to TRBJ1-5, with D possibly matching TRBD1 (5 bases). The CDR3 sequence is 15 residues long. Trimming pared 4 bases from V and 0 bases from J, leaving 10 bases between. The germline V gene encodes CDR1 MNHEY and CDR2 SVGAGI. The CDR3 region is CASSSRGGSNQPQHF. DNA of the CDR3: TGTGCCAGCAGTTCCCGGGGGGGTAGCAATCAGCCCCAGCATTTT.

V is TRBV28 and J is TRBJ2-7; 8 bases align to TRBD1. In germline, CDR1 is MDHEN, CDR2 SYDVKM. The CDR3 loop spans 15 amino acids. V gave up 4 bases and J gave up 2 bases; unmatched junction bases: 7. CDR3: CASSSRDRLAYEQYF. The CDR3 bases are TGTGCCAGCAGTTCTCGGGACAGGTTAGCCTACGAGCAGTACTTC.

This chain joins TRBV4-3 and TRBJ2-1; 8 positions agree with TRBD2. V gave up 4 bases and J gave up 5 bases; unmatched junction bases: 10. The germline V gene encodes CDR1 LGHNA and CDR2 YSLEER. This CDR3 comprises 16 residues. The CDR3 sequence: CASSPRLANGDNEQFF. The CDR3 nucleotides are TGCGCCAGCAGCCCTAGACTAGCGAATGGGGACAATGAGCAGTTCTTC.

Many counts were recorded for this clonotype. The chain combines TRBV10-3 with TRBJ2-2; a possible D gene is TRBD2 (7 bases). The CDR3 is 17 amino acids. Germline V CDR1 and CDR2: ENHRY, SYGVKD. V was clipped by 10 bases and J by 4 bases, with 25 bases between them. DNA for the CDR3: TGTGCCACCTTCAGTAGGGGGGCGGGAGTCGTCACCGGGGAGCTGTTTTTT. This translates into CATFSRGAGVVTGELFF.

This clonotype was picked up many times. The rearrangement joins TRBV7-6 to TRBJ1-6; TRBD1 might be the D (5 bases). Germline CDR1 and CDR2: SGHVS and FNYEAQ. The ends were cut back, 0 bases at V and 7 bases at J, with 7 bases in the middle. This CDR3 is built from 14 residues. The CDR3 protein is CASSLAGENSPLHF. The CDR3 nucleotides read TGTGCCAGCAGCTTAGCAGGGGAAAATTCACCCCTCCACTTT.

This clonotype was seen many times. The chain recombines TRBV12-3 or TRBV12-4 with TRBJ2-3; D may be TRBD2 (6 bases). Deletions cut 8 bases from V and 4 bases from J, with 19 bases between. This CDR3 spans 15 amino acids. CDR3 DNA: TGTGCCAGCGCCAGGCGGGACCTCAACGCAGATACGCAGTATTTT. This translates into CASARRDLNADTQYF.

In this sample, this clonotype turned up many times. This sequence joins TRBV7-9 and TRBJ2-2, with 8 bases lining up with TRBD1. The CDR3 length is 16 residues. J gave up 7 bases and V 3 bases, and 10 bases lay outside the gene matches. Germline CDR1 SEHNR, CDR2 FQNEAQ (reference sequence). CDR3 in amino acids: CASSFPTGDARGELFF. In DNA form, the CDR3 reads TGTGCCAGCAGCTTCCCGACAGGGGATGCCCGCGGGGAGCTGTTTTTT.

This sequence joins TRBV4-3 and TRBJ1-2, with 8 bases lining up with TRBD1. Germline CDR1 and CDR2: LGHNA and YSLEER. The V and J ends lost 0 bases and 3 bases, in that order; junction bases with no gene match: 3. The CDR3 runs to 15 residues. The CDR3 region has the DNA TGCGCCAGCAGCCAAGATCACAGGGGGGACTATGGCTACACCTTC. Translating gives CASSQDHRGDYGYTF.

This clonotype was recorded many times. The rearrangement joins TRBV5-1 to TRBJ1-2; 8 positions agree with TRBD1. After removal of 4 bases from V and 8 bases from J, the junction contained 10 bases not matched to a gene. The CDR3 extends over 14 amino acids. Germline V gene data show CDR1 as SGHRS and CDR2 as YFSETQ. In DNA form, the CDR3 reads TGCGCCAGCAGCCCTCCCCTAACAGGGGGAGGCTACACCTTC. This codes for CASSPPLTGGGYTF.

This clonotype was observed a few times. The chain links TRBV10-1 to TRBJ2-1; D may be TRBD2 (5 bases). This CDR3 has 14 amino acids. Trimming shortened V by 4 bases and J by 5 bases, and 12 bases separated the two germline ends. Germline assignment: CDR1 WNHNN and CDR2 SYGVQD (reference sequence). CDR3 nucleotide sequence: TGCGCCAGCAGTGTCCAGCGGCTAGACAATGAGCAGTTCTTC. Protein product: CASSVQRLDNEQFF.

The chain is built from TRBV2 and TRBJ1-5; D gene unclear. The CDR3 is 14 amino acids. V was cut by 7 bases and J by 0 bases, with 10 bases left in between. The germline V gene encodes CDR1 SNHLY and CDR2 FYNNEI. CDR3 in amino acids: CASTPGDSNQPQHF. CDR3 coding DNA: TGTGCCAGCACCCCGGGAGATAGCAATCAGCCCCAGCATTTT.

A word on this clonotype: A much larger clonotype is one base distant, so this may be a read error. The rearrangement joins TRBV6-2 or TRBV6-3 to TRBJ2-3, with 7 bases fitting TRBD2. The CDR3 length is 15 residues. Germline CDR1 and CDR2: MNHEY and SVGEGT. CDR3 in DNA: TGTACCAGCACCCGAGGCGGGAGCGACGGAGATACGCAGTATTTT. Protein sequence: CTSTRGGSDGDTQYF.